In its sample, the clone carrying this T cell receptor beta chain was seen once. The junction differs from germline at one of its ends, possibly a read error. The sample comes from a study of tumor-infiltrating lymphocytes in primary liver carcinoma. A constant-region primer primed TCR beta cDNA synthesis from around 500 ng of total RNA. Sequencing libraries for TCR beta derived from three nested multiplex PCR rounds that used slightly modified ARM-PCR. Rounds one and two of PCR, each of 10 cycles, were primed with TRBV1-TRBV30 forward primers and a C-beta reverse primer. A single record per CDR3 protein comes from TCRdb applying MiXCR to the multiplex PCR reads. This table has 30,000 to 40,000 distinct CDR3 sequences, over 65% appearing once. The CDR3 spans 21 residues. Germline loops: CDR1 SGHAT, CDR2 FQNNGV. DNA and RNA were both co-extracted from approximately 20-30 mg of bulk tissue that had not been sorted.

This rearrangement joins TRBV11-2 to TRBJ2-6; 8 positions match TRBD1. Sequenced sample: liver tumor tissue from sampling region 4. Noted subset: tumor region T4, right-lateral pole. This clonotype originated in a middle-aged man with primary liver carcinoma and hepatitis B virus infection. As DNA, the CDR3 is TGTGCCAGTAGCATGGGGGGAGACAGGGGCATTTCCCTCTCTGGGGCCAACGTCCTGATCTTC. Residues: CASSMGGDRGISLSGANVLIF.